This T cell receptor beta chain derives from a study of shared clonotypes between healthy human individuals. Germline CDR1 reads SGHKS; CDR2 reads YYEKEE (reference sequence). The CDR3 contains 14 residues. V lost 0 bases to trimming and J lost 4 bases, with 9 bases between them. TCRdb's copy holds only in-frame clones and misses some; the assay was immunoSEQ multiplex PCR. The sample consists of about 1.5 million clones, approximately 98% of them appearing once. On this clone itself: Its antigen is unknown.

General observations from the study: Shared clonotypes: approximately 5% naive CD4, around 3.5% naive CD8, roughly 2.4% memory CD4, 0.4% to 0.45% memory CD8.

Those who donated were healthy HIV-negative adults, with no recent acute infections or vaccinations reported. The sample comprised naive CD4+ T cells sorted from blood. The sample's subset: CD45RA+ positively selected. The rearrangement joins TRBV5-5 to TRBJ2-3, with a tentative D call TRBD1 (5 bases). The receptor's source is a young man in good health. The CDR3 DNA is TGTGCCAGCAGCTTGGGCAGGGCGGCAGATACGCAGTATTTT. This translates into CASSLGRAADTQYF.